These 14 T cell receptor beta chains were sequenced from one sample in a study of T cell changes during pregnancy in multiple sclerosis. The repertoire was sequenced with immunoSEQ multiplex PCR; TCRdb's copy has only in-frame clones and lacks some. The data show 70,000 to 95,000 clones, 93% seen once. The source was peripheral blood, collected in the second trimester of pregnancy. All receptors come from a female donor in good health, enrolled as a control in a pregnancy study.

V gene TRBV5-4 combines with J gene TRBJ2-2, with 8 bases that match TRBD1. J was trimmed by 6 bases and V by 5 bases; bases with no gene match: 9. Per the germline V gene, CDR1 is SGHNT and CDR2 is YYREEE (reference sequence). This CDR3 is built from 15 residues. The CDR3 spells CASSSGQDFAGELFF. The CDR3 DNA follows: TGTGCCAGCAGTTCGGGACAGGACTTCGCCGGGGAGCTGTTTTTT. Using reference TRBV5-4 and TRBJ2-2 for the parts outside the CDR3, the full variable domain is ETGVTQSPTHLIKTRGQQVTLRCSSQSGHNTVSWYQQALGQGPQFIFQYYREEENGRGNFPPRFSGLQFPNYSSELNVNALELDDSALYLCASSSGQDFAGELFFGEGSRLTVL.

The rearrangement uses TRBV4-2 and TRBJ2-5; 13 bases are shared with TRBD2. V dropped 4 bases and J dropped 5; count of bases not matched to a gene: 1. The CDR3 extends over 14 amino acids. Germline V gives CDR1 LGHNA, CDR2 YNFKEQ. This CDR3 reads CASSRGLAGETQYF. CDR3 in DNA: TGTGCCAGCAGCCGGGGACTAGCGGGGGAGACCCAGTACTTC.

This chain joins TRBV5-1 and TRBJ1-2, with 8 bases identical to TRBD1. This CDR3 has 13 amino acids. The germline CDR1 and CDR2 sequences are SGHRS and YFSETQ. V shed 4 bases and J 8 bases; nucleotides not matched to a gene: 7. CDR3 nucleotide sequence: TGCGCCAGCAGCGCCGGGACAGGTGGCGGCTACACCTTC. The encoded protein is CASSAGTGGGYTF.

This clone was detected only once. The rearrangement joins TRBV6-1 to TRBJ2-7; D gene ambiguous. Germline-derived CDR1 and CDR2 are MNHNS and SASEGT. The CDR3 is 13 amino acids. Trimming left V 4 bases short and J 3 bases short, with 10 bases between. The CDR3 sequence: CASSAYHSYEQYF. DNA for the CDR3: TGTGCCAGCAGTGCATACCACAGCTACGAGCAGTACTTC.

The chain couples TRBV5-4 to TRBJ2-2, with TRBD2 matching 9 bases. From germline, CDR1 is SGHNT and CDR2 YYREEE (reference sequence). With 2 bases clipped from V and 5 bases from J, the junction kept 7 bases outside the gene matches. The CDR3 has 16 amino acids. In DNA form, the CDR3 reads TGTGCCAGCAGCTTCGATACTAGCGGGTTAACCGGGGAGCTGTTTTTT. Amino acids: CASSFDTSGLTGELFF.

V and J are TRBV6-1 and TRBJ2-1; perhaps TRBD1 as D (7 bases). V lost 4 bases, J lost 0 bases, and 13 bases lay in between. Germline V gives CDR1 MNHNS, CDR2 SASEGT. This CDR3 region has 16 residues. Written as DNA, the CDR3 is TGTGCCAGCAGTGGCCAGGGGGGTTTCTCCTACAATGAGCAGTTCTTC. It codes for CASSGQGGFSYNEQFF.

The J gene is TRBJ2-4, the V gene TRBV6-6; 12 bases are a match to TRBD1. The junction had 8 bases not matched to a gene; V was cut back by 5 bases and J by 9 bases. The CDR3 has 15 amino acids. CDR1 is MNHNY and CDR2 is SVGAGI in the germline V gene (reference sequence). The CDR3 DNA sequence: TGTGCCAGCAGTACTGCCGGGACAGGGGGCGGCATTCAGTACTTC. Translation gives CASSTAGTGGGIQYF.

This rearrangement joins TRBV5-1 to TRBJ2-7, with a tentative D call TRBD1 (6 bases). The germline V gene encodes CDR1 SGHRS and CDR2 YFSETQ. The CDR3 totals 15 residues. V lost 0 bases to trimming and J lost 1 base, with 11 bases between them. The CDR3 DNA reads TGCGCCAGCAGCTTGGGACAGGACTTATCCTACGAGCAGTACTTC. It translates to CASSLGQDLSYEQYF.

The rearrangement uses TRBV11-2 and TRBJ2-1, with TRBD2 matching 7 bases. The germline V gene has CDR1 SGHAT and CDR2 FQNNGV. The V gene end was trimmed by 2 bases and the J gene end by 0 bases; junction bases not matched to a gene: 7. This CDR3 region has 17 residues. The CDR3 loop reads CASSLSSGLSSYNEQFF. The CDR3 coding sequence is TGTGCCAGCAGCTTAAGTAGCGGGCTTAGCTCCTACAATGAGCAGTTCTTC.

In DNA form, the CDR3 reads TGTGCCAGCAGTTTCCGGCAGGGGCTAGGTGAAGCTTTCTTT. Translation gives CASSFRQGLGEAFF. The rearrangement links TRBV6-5 to TRBJ1-1, with D perhaps TRBD1 (6 bases). Deletions cut 4 bases from V and 7 bases from J, with 16 bases between. The CDR3 has 14 residues. Germline-derived CDR1 and CDR2 are MNHEY and SVGAGI.

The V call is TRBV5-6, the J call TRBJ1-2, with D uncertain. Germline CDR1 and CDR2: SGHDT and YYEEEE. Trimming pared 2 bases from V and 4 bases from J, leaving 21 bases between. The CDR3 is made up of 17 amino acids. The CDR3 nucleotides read TGTGCCAGCAGCTTTTTGTGGTTGAGGTCTAGAAGCTATGGCTACACCTTC. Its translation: CASSFLWLRSRSYGYTF.

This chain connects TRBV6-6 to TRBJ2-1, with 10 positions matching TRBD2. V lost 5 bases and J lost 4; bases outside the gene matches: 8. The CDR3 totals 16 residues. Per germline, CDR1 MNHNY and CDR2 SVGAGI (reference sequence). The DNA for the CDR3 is TGTGCCAGCAGTCCCGCTAGCGGGGGCGCTTACAATGAGCAGTTCTTC. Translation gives CASSPASGGAYNEQFF.

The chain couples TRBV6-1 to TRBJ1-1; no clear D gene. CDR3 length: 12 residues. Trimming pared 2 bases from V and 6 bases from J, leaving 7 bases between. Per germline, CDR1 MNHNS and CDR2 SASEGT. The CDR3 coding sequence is TGTGCCAGCAGTGAATCGTCCCCTGAAGCTTTCTTT. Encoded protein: CASSESSPEAFF.

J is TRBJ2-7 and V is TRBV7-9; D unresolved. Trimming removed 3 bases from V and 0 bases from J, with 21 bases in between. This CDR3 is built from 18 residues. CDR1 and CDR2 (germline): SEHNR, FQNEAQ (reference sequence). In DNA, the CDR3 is TGTGCCAGCAGCTTGGGCGACCTCCAACCAGGTCCCTCCTACGAGCAGTACTTC. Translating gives CASSLGDLQPGPSYEQYF. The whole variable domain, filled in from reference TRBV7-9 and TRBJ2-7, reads DTGVSQNPRHKITKRGQNVTFRCDPISEHNRLYWYRQTLGQGPEFLTYFQNEAQLEKSRLLSDRFSAERPKGSFSTLEIQRTEQGDSAMYLCASSLGDLQPGPSYEQYFGPGTRLTVT.